This T cell receptor beta chain was documented in a study of vaccination and CD4 T cells after COVID-19. Study-wide context: Overlapping spike peptides from SARS-CoV-2, HCoV-NL63, HCoV-OC43 and HCoV-229E served to stimulate the cells.

Treatment specified: approximately 9-day PBMC culture with coronavirus spike peptide pools or control peptides (ViraFEST assay). ViraFEST used peptide pools to expand antigen-specific T cells and subsequently sequenced their TCRs. Sequencing of DNA taken from cultured CD4+ T cells relied on the Oncomine TCR Beta short-read assay. TCRdb redid the calling of the PCR reads with MiXCR, one entry per CDR3 protein. The profile shows approximately 12,000 distinct CDR3 sequences, 50% to 75% of them singletons. With regard to this clonotype: Its antigen is not known.

The length of the CDR3 is 15 residues. Germline V lookup: CDR1 LNHNV, CDR2 YYDKDF (reference sequence). The V segment lost 3 bases and the J segment 1 base; nucleotides outside the gene matches: 2. The sequence was obtained from a human donor who had recovered from COVID-19. The chain couples TRBV15 to TRBJ2-1; 8 bases align to TRBD1. Material: CD4+ T cells from blood, cultured in vitro. The CDR3 is CATSSQGASYNEQFF. The CDR3 DNA sequence: TGTGCCACCAGCAGCCAGGGGGCTTCCTACAATGAGCAGTTCTTC.